The 27 T cell receptor beta chains reported below all come from one sample, sequenced in a study of shared clonotypes between healthy human individuals. The repertoire was sequenced with immunoSEQ multiplex PCR; TCRdb's copy has only in-frame clones and lacks some. The table shows hundreds of thousands of clones, with about 96% occurring only once. CD45RO-negative cells were positively selected for CCR7, leaving out terminally differentiated effector memory CD45RA+ cells. Sample: naive CD8+ T cells sorted from blood. The source is a woman aged 25 to 39 in good health.

This sequence joins TRBV5-8 and TRBJ1-5; 10 bases agree with TRBD1. Germline V gene lookup returns CDR1 SGHTS and CDR2 YDEGEE. After removal of 4 bases from V and 2 bases from J, the junction contained 3 bases not matched to a gene. The CDR3 contains 15 residues. Here the CDR3 reads CASSPTGGGNQPQHF. The CDR3 bases are TGTGCCAGCAGCCCGACAGGGGGCGGCAATCAGCCCCAGCATTTT.

This chain connects TRBV25-1 to TRBJ2-4; D is uncertain. The V gene lost 6 bases and the J gene lost 5 bases, with 11 bases spanning the gap. The V gene's germline CDR1 is MGHDK and CDR2 SYGVNS. The CDR3 has 13 amino acids. The CDR3 coding sequence is TGTGCCAGCAGCCAAAATGGGGAAAACATTCAGTACTTC. Translating gives CASSQNGENIQYF.

The CDR3 nucleotides are TGTGCCACCAGCAGAGATAAGGGGAGCACTGAAGCTTTCTTT. It codes for CATSRDKGSTEAFF. This chain connects TRBV15 to TRBJ1-1; possible D gene TRBD1, 5 bases. This CDR3 is 14 amino acids long. V dropped 0 bases and J dropped 4 bases, with 9 bases sitting between them. The germline gives CDR1 LNHNV, CDR2 YYDKDF (reference sequence). The complete variable domain, with remaining parts taken from reference TRBV15 and TRBJ1-1, reads DAMVIQNPRYQVTQFGKPVTLSCSQTLNHNVMYWYQQKSSQAPKLLFHYYDKDFNNEADTPDNFQSRRPNTSFCFLDIRSPGLGDTAMYLCATSRDKGSTEAFFGQGTRLTVV.

The chain recombines TRBV7-9 with TRBJ2-7, with 9 nucleotides matching TRBD1. Germline V gene sequence: CDR1 SEHNR, CDR2 FQNEAQ (reference sequence). The CDR3 length is 14 residues. V dropped 2 bases and J dropped 5; count of bases not matched to a gene: 4. CDR3 bases: TGTGCCAGCAGCTTATCGACAGGGGGTCACGAGCAGTACTTC. Its protein is CASSLSTGGHEQYF.

This chain connects TRBV11-2 to TRBJ2-7; D tentatively reads TRBD1 or TRBD2 (6 bases each). The germline V gene encodes CDR1 SGHAT and CDR2 FQNNGV. V dropped 6 bases and J dropped 0 bases, with 9 bases sitting between them. The CDR3 covers 13 residues. The CDR3 loop reads CASREGGSYEQYF. CDR3 DNA sequence: TGTGCCAGCAGGGAGGGGGGCTCCTACGAGCAGTACTTC. Full variable domain (missing parts from reference TRBV11-2 and TRBJ2-7): EAGVAQSPRYKIIEKRQSVAFWCNPISGHATLYWYQQILGQGPKLLIQFQNNGVVDDSQLPKDRFSAERLKGVDSTLKIQPAKLEDSAVYLCASREGGSYEQYFGPGTRLTVT.

This rearrangement joins TRBV27 to TRBJ1-2; tentative D call: TRBD1 (5 bases). CDR1 is MNHEY, CDR2 SMNVEV, per germline (reference sequence). This CDR3 comprises 14 residues. V gave up 2 bases and J gave up 11 bases, with 18 bases separating them. The CDR3 nucleotides read TGTGCCAGCAGTTTAAGAGACAGTCCCAGATGGTACACCTTC. This codes for CASSLRDSPRWYTF.

The CDR3 DNA sequence: TGCGCCAGCAGCCCACCAGGTTACACTGAAGCTTTCTTT. Its protein is CASSPPGYTEAFF. The chain links TRBV5-1 to TRBJ1-1; D remains unclear. Germline V gene lookup returns CDR1 SGHRS and CDR2 YFSETQ. The CDR3 covers 13 residues. V shed 4 bases and J shed 3 bases, with 10 bases lying between them.

The chain joins TRBV5-8 to TRBJ2-2; 15 bases line up with TRBD2. Germline trimming cut 4 bases from V and 6 bases from J; bases unmatched to any gene: 7. The CDR3 extends over 17 amino acids. Germline-derived CDR1 and CDR2 are SGHTS and YDEGEE. The DNA of the CDR3 is TGTGCCAGCAGCAACGGGACTAGCGGGAGGAGGTCCGGGGAGCTGTTTTTT. It yields the protein CASSNGTSGRRSGELFF. Together with reference TRBV5-8 and TRBJ2-2, the CDR3 gives the full variable domain: EAGVTQSPTHLIKTRGQQATLRCSPISGHTSVYWYQQALGLGLQFLLWYDEGEERNRGNFPPRFSGRQFPNYSSELNVNALELEDSALYLCASSNGTSGRRSGELFFGEGSRLTVL.

This rearrangement joins TRBV19 to TRBJ2-2, with D unclear. Germline-derived CDR1 and CDR2 are LNHDA and SQIVND (reference sequence). The length of the CDR3 is 16 residues. Trimming took off 3 bases at V and 5 bases at J, with 16 bases between the two ends. As DNA, the CDR3 is TGTGCCAGTAGTATTCGGTACCCGGTGTGGACCGGGGAGCTGTTTTTT. It is translated as CASSIRYPVWTGELFF.

The chain recombines TRBV7-2 with TRBJ2-2; the match to TRBD1 covers 8 bases. CDR3 length: 15 amino acids. Germline CDR1 SGHTA, CDR2 FQGNSA. Unmatched junction bases numbered 5, after V lost 2 bases and J lost 6 bases. DNA for the CDR3: TGTGCCAGCAGCTTATTAGACAGGGGTGCCGGGGAGCTGTTTTTT. Its protein is CASSLLDRGAGELFF. Looking up the rest from reference TRBV7-2 and TRBJ2-2 gives the full variable domain: GAGVSQSPSNKVTEKGKDVELRCDPISGHTALYWYRQSLGQGLEFLIYFQGNSAPDKSGLPSDRFSAERTGGSVSTLTIQRTQQEDSAVYLCASSLLDRGAGELFFGEGSRLTVL.

The chain links TRBV27 to TRBJ2-1, with 10 bases identical to TRBD2. Trimming cost V 6 bases and J 4 bases; bases outside gene matches: 6. Germline CDR1 MNHEY, CDR2 SMNVEV (reference sequence). This CDR3 has 15 residues. Here the CDR3 reads CASSLAGVRYNEQFF. The CDR3 DNA reads as TGTGCCAGCAGCCTAGCGGGAGTAAGGTACAATGAGCAGTTCTTC.

V usage is TRBV7-2 and J usage is TRBJ2-7; 13 bases match TRBD2. Germline CDR1 reads SGHTA; CDR2 reads FQGNSA. The CDR3 loop spans 15 amino acids. V was pared by 1 base and J by 6 bases, with 3 bases of the junction left unmatched. This CDR3 reads CASSLGTSGRLEQYF. In DNA, the CDR3 is TGTGCCAGCAGCTTAGGGACTAGCGGGAGACTCGAGCAGTACTTC.

The rearrangement links TRBV7-9 to TRBJ2-7; D unresolved. CDR3 size: 14 residues. V was shortened by 1 base and J by 2 bases, with 9 bases between the two germline ends. CDR1 and CDR2 (germline): SEHNR, FQNEAQ (reference sequence). CDR3 protein: CASSLEGRAYEQYF. DNA for the CDR3: TGTGCCAGCAGCTTAGAGGGCAGAGCCTACGAGCAGTACTTC.

This clone was seen only once. The rearrangement uses TRBV27 and TRBJ2-1; 11 bases agree with TRBD2. The CDR3 sequence is 15 residues long. Trimming at V came to 5 bases and at J to 7 bases, leaving 7 bases not matched to a gene. CDR1 and CDR2 (germline): MNHEY, SMNVEV (reference sequence). CDR3 sequence reads: CASSPIAGGGNEQFF. The CDR3 nucleotides are TGTGCCAGCAGTCCCATAGCGGGAGGGGGAAATGAGCAGTTCTTC.

Comments on this clone: This specimen includes other DNA sequences encoding the same CDR3. The chain couples TRBV13 to TRBJ2-5; possibly TRBD2 for D (6 bases). CDR1 PRHDT and CDR2 FYEKMQ come from the germline V gene (reference sequence). The CDR3 is 13 residues long. The V end was cut by 5 bases, the J end by 4 bases, with 11 bases between. CDR3 nucleotide sequence: TGTGCCAGCAGCCTCGGGAGTGGAGAGACCCAGTACTTC. It translates to CASSLGSGETQYF.

The chain combines TRBV6-1 with TRBJ2-1, with D possibly matching TRBD1 (7 bases). The ends were cut back, 10 bases at V and 1 base at J, with 11 bases in the middle. The CDR3 extends over 13 amino acids. CDR1 and CDR2 from the germline V gene are MNHNS and SASEGT. Here the CDR3 DNA reads TGTGCCACCAGGGGGGAATCCTACAATGAGCAGTTCTTC. The encoded protein is CATRGESYNEQFF.

The table lists this clone with a count of one. V is TRBV30 and J is TRBJ2-1; D gene uncertain. V was trimmed by 5 bases and J by 6 bases, leaving 11 bases between them. CDR1 is GTSNPN, CDR2 SVGIG, per germline (reference sequence). The CDR3 has 12 amino acids. The DNA of the CDR3 is TGTGCCTGGGAAGGGTCTAGCAATGAGCAGTTCTTC. This gives the protein CAWEGSSNEQFF. Using reference TRBV30 and TRBJ2-1 for the parts outside the CDR3, the full variable domain is SQTIHQWPATLVQPVGSPLSLECTVEGTSNPNLYWYRQAAGRGLQLLFYSVGIGQISSEVPQNLSASRPQDRQFILSSKKLLLSDSGFYLCAWEGSSNEQFFGPGTRLTVL.

The sample holds a few counts of this clone. The rearrangement uses TRBV13 and TRBJ1-1; TRBD1 is a possible D gene (5 bases). This CDR3 has 12 residues. Germline V CDR1 and CDR2: PRHDT, FYEKMQ (reference sequence). With 3 bases removed from V and 6 bases from J, the gap between germline ends came to 8 bases. CDR3: CASSFQGSEAFF. The CDR3 DNA sequence: TGTGCCAGCAGCTTCCAGGGTTCTGAAGCTTTCTTT.

The chain combines TRBV14 with TRBJ2-7, with D possibly called TRBD1 or TRBD2 (5 bases each). Germline CDR1 and CDR2: SGHDN and FVKESK. Trimming took 5 bases from V and 3 from J, leaving 5 bases between them. The CDR3 sequence is 11 residues long. The CDR3 DNA sequence: TGTGCCAGCAGCGGGGGCTACGAGCAGTACTTC. This translates into CASSGGYEQYF. Full variable domain (missing parts from reference TRBV14 and TRBJ2-7): EAGVTQFPSHSVIEKGQTVTLRCDPISGHDNLYWYRRVMGKEIKFLLHFVKESKQDESGMPNNRFLAERTGGTYSTLKVQPAELEDSGVYFCASSGGYEQYFGPGTRLTVT.

V gene TRBV7-9 combines with J gene TRBJ1-1; 10 bases match TRBD1. The CDR3 is 12 amino acids. The germline V gene has CDR1 SEHNR and CDR2 FQNEAQ (reference sequence). J lost 6 bases, V lost 10 bases, and 5 bases had no gene match. CDR3 nucleotides: TGTGCCACCGCCGGGACAGGGGCTGAAGCTTTCTTT. It is translated as CATAGTGAEAFF. Full variable domain (missing parts from reference TRBV7-9 and TRBJ1-1): DTGVSQNPRHKITKRGQNVTFRCDPISEHNRLYWYRQTLGQGPEFLTYFQNEAQLEKSRLLSDRFSAERPKGSFSTLEIQRTEQGDSAMYLCATAGTGAEAFFGQGTRLTVV.

The chain recombines TRBV5-1 with TRBJ2-5; D is unclear. The DNA end lines up better with TRBJ2-7; the J call may be wrong. Germline V gene sequence: CDR1 SGHRS, CDR2 YFSETQ. This CDR3 is built from 12 residues. The CDR3 here is CASSLVEYEQYF. CDR3 nucleotides: TGCGCCAGCAGCTTGGTGGAGTACGAGCAGTACTTC.

The sample holds a few counts of this clone. The CDR3 protein is CASSQSPGNTEAFF. The CDR3 DNA follows: TGTGCCAGCAGCCAGAGTCCAGGGAACACTGAAGCTTTCTTT. The rearrangement joins TRBV11-2 to TRBJ1-1; D gene unclear. The V end lost 5 bases, the J end lost 1 base, and 11 bases lay between the germline ends. This CDR3 is 14 amino acids long. In germline, CDR1 is SGHAT, CDR2 FQNNGV.

This sequence joins TRBV6-1 and TRBJ1-4; unclear D gene. Germline CDR1 reads MNHNS; CDR2 reads SASEGT. The CDR3 contains 15 residues. V was shortened by 3 bases and J by 4 bases, with 12 bases between the two germline ends. CDR3 protein: CASSESWESNEKLFF. The CDR3 DNA sequence: TGTGCCAGCAGTGAGTCCTGGGAAAGTAATGAAAAACTGTTTTTT.

This rearrangement joins TRBV2 to TRBJ1-5; no clear D. Germline loops: CDR1 SNHLY, CDR2 FYNNEI. The CDR3 is 12 amino acids. V was clipped by 6 bases and J by 5 bases, with 8 bases between them. DNA for the CDR3: TGTGCCAGCAGGTTGATCGATCAGCCCCAGCATTTT. It encodes CASRLIDQPQHF.

J is TRBJ1-1 and V is TRBV4-1; D is ambiguous. Germline CDR1 reads MGHRA; CDR2 reads YSYEKL. The CDR3 is 16 residues long. V was shortened by 4 bases and J by 0 bases, with 15 bases between the two germline ends. CDR3 protein: CASSLSRAAMNTEAFF. CDR3 nucleotides: TGCGCCAGCAGCCTAAGTCGGGCAGCCATGAACACTGAAGCTTTCTTT.

This chain links TRBV5-6 with TRBJ2-7; D unclear. This CDR3 has 14 residues. CDR1 is SGHDT and CDR2 is YYEEEE in the germline V gene. Deletions cut 3 bases from V and 2 bases from J, with 12 bases between. In nucleotides, the CDR3 is TGTGCCAGCAGCTCCGACATTACGACCTACGAGCAGTACTTC. Amino acids: CASSSDITTYEQYF.

The V call is TRBV27, the J call TRBJ2-7, with TRBD2 matching over 11 bases. Germline CDR1 and CDR2: MNHEY and SMNVEV (reference sequence). V lost 4 bases, J lost 6 bases, and 2 bases stayed unmatched. This CDR3 spans 13 amino acids. CDR3 sequence (DNA): TGTGCCAGCAGTTCCACTAGCGGGGGCGAGCAGTACTTC. Translating gives CASSSTSGGEQYF.